The clone carrying this T cell receptor (beta chain) was seen repeatedly, ten times or more. Its antigen is unidentified. Each donor was a healthy Caucasian individual from Russia, aged roughly 6 to 95. This record comes from a study of blood T cells in healthy people across ages. Broader study findings: Age brought a roughly linear fall in TCR beta diversity measured per million T cells.

This CDR3 has 12 amino acids. The germline V gene has CDR1 DFQATT and CDR2 SNEGSKA (reference sequence). Trimming took 8 bases from V and 0 from J, leaving 11 bases between them. With a J-beta primer mix and a sample-barcoded 5' primer, a second PCR ran about 7 to 12 cycles. Tagging of each cDNA molecule was performed by a template-switch adaptor with 12 random nucleotides. TCRdb passed the 5' RACE reads through MiXCR, listing each CDR3 protein once. The sample lists 850,000 or so distinct CDR3 sequences, about 28% occurring once. The V call is TRBV20-1, the J call TRBJ2-7; D is possibly TRBD1 (5 bases). This clonotype originated in a woman aged 80 or over in good health. The sequenced sample consisted of blood. Here the CDR3 reads CSHRGPSYEQYF. DNA of the CDR3: TGCAGTCATAGGGGTCCCTCCTACGAGCAGTACTTC.